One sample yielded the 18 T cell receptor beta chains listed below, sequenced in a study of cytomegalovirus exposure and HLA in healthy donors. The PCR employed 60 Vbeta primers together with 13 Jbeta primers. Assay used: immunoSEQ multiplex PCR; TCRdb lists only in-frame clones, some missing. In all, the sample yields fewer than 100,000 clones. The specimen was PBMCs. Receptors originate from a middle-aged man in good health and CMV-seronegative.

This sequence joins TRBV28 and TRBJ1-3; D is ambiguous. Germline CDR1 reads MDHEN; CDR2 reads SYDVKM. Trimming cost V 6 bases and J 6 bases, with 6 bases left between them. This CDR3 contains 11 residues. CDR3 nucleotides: TGTGCCAGCAGACACAAAAACACCATATATTTT. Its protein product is CASRHKNTIYF.

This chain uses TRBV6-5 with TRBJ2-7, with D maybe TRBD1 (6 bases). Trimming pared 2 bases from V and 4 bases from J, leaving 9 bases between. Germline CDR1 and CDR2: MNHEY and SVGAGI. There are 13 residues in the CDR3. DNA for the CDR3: TGTGCCAGCAGTTACGACAGGTCGTACGAGCAGTACTTC. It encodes CASSYDRSYEQYF.

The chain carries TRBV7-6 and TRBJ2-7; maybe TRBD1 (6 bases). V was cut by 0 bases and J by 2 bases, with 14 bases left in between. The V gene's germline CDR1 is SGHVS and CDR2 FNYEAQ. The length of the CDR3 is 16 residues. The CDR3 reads CASSLAPTGATYEQYF. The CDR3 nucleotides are TGTGCCAGCAGCTTAGCTCCGACAGGTGCTACCTACGAGCAGTACTTC. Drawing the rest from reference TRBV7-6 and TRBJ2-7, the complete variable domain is GAGVSQSPRYKVTKRGQDVALRCDPISGHVSLYWYRQALGQGPEFLTYFNYEAQQDKSGLPNDRFSAERPEGSISTLTIQRTEQRDSAMYRCASSLAPTGATYEQYFGPGTRLTVT.

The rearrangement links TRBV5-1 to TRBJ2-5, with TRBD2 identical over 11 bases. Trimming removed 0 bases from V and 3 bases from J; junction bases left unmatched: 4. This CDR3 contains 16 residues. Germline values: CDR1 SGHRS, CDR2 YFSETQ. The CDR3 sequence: CASSLVTSGEKETQYF. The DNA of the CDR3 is TGCGCCAGCAGCTTGGTGACTAGCGGGGAAAAAGAGACCCAGTACTTC. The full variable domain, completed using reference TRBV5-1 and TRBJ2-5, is KAGVTQTPRYLIKTRGQQVTLSCSPISGHRSVSWYQQTPGQGLQFLFEYFSETQRNKGNFPGRFSGRQFSNSRSEMNVSTLELGDSALYLCASSLVTSGEKETQYFGPGTRLLVL.

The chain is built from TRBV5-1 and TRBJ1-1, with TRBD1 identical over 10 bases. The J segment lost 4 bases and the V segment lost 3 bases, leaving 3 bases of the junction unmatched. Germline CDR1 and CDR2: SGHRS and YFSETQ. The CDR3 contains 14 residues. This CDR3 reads CASSWGQGSTEAFF. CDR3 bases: TGCGCCAGCAGCTGGGGACAGGGGTCCACTGAAGCTTTCTTT.

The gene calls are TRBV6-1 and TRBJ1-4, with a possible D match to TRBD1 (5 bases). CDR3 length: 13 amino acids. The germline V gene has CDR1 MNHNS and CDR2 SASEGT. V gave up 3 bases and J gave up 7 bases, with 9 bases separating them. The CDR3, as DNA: TGTGCCAGCAGTGATGCGGGGGTTGAAAAACTGTTTTTT. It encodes CASSDAGVEKLFF.

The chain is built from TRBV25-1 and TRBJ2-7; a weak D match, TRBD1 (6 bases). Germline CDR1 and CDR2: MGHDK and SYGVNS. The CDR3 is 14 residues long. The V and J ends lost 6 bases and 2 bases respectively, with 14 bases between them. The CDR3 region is CASSKTGTTYEQYF. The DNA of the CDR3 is TGTGCCAGCAGCAAGACAGGTACGACCTACGAGCAGTACTTC.

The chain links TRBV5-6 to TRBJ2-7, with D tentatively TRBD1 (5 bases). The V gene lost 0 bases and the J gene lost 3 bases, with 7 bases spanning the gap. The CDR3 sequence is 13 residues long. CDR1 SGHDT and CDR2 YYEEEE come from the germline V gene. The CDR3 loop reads CASSLVTVYEQYF. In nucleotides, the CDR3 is TGTGCCAGCAGCTTGGTGACAGTCTACGAGCAGTACTTC.

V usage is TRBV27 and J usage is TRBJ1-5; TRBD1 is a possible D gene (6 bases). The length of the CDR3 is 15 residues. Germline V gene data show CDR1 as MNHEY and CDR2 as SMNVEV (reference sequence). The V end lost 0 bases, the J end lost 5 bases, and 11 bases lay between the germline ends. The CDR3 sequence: CASSLSRGSHQPQHF. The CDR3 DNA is TGTGCCAGCAGTTTATCTAGGGGGTCCCATCAGCCCCAGCATTTT.

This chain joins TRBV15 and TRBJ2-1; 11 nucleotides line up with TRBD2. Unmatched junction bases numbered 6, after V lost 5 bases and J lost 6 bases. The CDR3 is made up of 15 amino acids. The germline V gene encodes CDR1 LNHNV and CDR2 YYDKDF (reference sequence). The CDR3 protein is CATSRLAGGVNEQFF. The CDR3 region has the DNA TGTGCCACCAGCCGTCTAGCGGGGGGCGTCAATGAGCAGTTCTTC.

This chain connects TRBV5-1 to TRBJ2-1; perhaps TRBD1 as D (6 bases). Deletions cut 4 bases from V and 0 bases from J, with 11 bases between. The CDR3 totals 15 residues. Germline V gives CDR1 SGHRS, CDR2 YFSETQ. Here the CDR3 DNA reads TGCGCCAGCAGCCCGGGACACACCTCCTACAATGAGCAGTTCTTC. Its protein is CASSPGHTSYNEQFF.

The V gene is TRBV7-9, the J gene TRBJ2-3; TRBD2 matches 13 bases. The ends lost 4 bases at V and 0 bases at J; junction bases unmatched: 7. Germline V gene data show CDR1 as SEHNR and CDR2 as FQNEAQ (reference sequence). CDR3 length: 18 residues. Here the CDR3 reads CASSSRLAGGGSTDTQYF. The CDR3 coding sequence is TGTGCCAGCAGCTCAAGACTAGCGGGGGGTGGAAGCACAGATACGCAGTATTTT.

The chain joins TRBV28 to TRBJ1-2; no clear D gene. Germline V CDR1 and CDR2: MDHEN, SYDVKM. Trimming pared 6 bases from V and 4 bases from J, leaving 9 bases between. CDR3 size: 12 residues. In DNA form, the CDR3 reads TGTGCCAGCAGCCCTATTTCCTATGGCTACACCTTC. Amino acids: CASSPISYGYTF.

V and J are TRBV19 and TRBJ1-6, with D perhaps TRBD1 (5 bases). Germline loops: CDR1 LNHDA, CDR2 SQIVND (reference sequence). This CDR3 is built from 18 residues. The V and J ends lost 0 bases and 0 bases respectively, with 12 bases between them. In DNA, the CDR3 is TGTGCCAGTAGTATAGATTTTCAGGGAAGCTCCTATAATTCACCCCTCCACTTT. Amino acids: CASSIDFQGSSYNSPLHF.

CDR3 sequence reads: CASSLGVPGLRETQYF. The CDR3 coding sequence is TGTGCCAGCAGCTTAGGGGTTCCGGGACTTAGGGAGACCCAGTACTTC. The V call is TRBV11-2, the J call TRBJ2-5; possible D gene TRBD2, 6 bases. The CDR3 covers 16 residues. Between the trimmed V and J ends, which lost 1 base and 5 bases, there was a span of 17 bases. Germline V gene lookup returns CDR1 SGHAT and CDR2 FQNNGV. Full variable domain (missing parts from reference TRBV11-2 and TRBJ2-5): EAGVAQSPRYKIIEKRQSVAFWCNPISGHATLYWYQQILGQGPKLLIQFQNNGVVDDSQLPKDRFSAERLKGVDSTLKIQPAKLEDSAVYLCASSLGVPGLRETQYFGPGTRLLVL.

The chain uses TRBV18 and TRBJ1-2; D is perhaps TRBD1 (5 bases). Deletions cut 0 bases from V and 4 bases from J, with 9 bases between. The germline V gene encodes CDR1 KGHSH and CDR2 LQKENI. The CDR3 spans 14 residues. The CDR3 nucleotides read TGTGCCAGCTCACCACCAGGAGGGGCCTATGGCTACACCTTC. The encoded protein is CASSPPGGAYGYTF.

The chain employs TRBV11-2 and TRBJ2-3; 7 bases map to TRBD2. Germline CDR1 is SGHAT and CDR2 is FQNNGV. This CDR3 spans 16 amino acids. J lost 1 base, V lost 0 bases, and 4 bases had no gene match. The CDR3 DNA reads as TGTGCCAGCAGCTTAGACGGACTAGGGGGCACAGATACGCAGTATTTT. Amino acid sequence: CASSLDGLGGTDTQYF. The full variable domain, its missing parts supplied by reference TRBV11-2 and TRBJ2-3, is EAGVAQSPRYKIIEKRQSVAFWCNPISGHATLYWYQQILGQGPKLLIQFQNNGVVDDSQLPKDRFSAERLKGVDSTLKIQPAKLEDSAVYLCASSLDGLGGTDTQYFGPGTRLTVL.

CDR3 nucleotide sequence: TGTGCCAGCAGCTCTGCTCAGGGGGAGCGGTACGAGCAGTACTTC. It specifies CASSSAQGERYEQYF. The chain has TRBV7-9 and TRBJ2-7, with TRBD1 identical over 7 bases. V dropped 4 bases and J dropped 4; count of bases not matched to a gene: 10. This CDR3 region has 15 residues. CDR1 and CDR2 (germline): SEHNR, FQNEAQ (reference sequence).